Each of the 11 T cell receptor beta chains below was sequenced from the same sample in a study of cytomegalovirus exposure and HLA in healthy donors. PCR was performed using 60 Vbeta and 13 Jbeta primers. Libraries were prepared by immunoSEQ multiplex PCR; TCRdb keeps only in-frame clonotypes and omits some of them. The sample consists of approximately 120,000 clones, just under 75% of them appearing once. Sequencing input: PBMCs. The receptors stem from a man aged 60 to 69 in good health and CMV-seropositive.

This chain links TRBV5-4 with TRBJ2-3; TRBD1 is a possible D gene (5 bases). Trimming left V 1 base short and J 3 bases short, with 9 bases between. The CDR3 covers 14 residues. From germline, CDR1 is SGHNT and CDR2 YYREEE (reference sequence). Here the CDR3 reads CASSLLGRTDTQYF. In DNA, the CDR3 is TGTGCCAGCAGCTTGTTGGGGCGGACAGATACGCAGTATTTT.

The rearrangement uses TRBV6-1 and TRBJ1-5; D not certain. This CDR3 is 12 amino acids long. Germline V gene lookup returns CDR1 MNHNS and CDR2 SASEGT. V shed 2 bases and J shed 6 bases, with 5 bases lying between them. The CDR3 is CASSERGQPQHF. CDR3 bases: TGTGCCAGCAGTGAACGCGGTCAGCCCCAGCATTTT.

This chain connects TRBV2 to TRBJ1-5, with D possibly matching TRBD1 (6 bases). The V gene lost 6 bases and the J gene lost 4 bases, with 19 bases spanning the gap. The CDR3 length is 16 residues. The V gene's germline CDR1 is SNHLY and CDR2 FYNNEI. CDR3 sequence (DNA): TGTGCCAGCAGAAGCGACACCGGCAGGGGTAATCAGCCCCAGCATTTT. This codes for CASRSDTGRGNQPQHF.

The chain employs TRBV2 and TRBJ1-4; weak D call: TRBD1 (5 bases). The CDR3 has 15 amino acids. Per the germline V gene, CDR1 is SNHLY and CDR2 is FYNNEI. Trimming cost V 7 bases and J 0 bases, with 12 bases left between them. The CDR3 DNA sequence: TGTGCCAGCATACGCGAGGACACAACTAATGAAAAACTGTTTTTT. Residues: CASIREDTTNEKLFF. Drawing the rest from reference TRBV2 and TRBJ1-4, the complete variable domain is EPEVTQTPSHQVTQMGQEVILRCVPISNHLYFYWYRQILGQKVEFLVSFYNNEISEKSEIFDDQFSVERPDGSNFTLKIRSTKLEDSAMYFCASIREDTTNEKLFFGSGTQLSVL.

This clone was found a few times. The chain couples TRBV5-4 to TRBJ2-7, with 7 nucleotides matching TRBD2. Per germline, CDR1 SGHNT and CDR2 YYREEE (reference sequence). J lost 11 bases, V lost 4 bases, and 15 bases had no gene match. This CDR3 has 14 amino acids. The CDR3 region has the DNA TGTGCCAGCAGCCGTGTCGTTGAGGGGACTAAAGAGTACTTC. Protein: CASSRVVEGTKEYF. Using reference TRBV5-4 and TRBJ2-7 for the parts outside the CDR3, the full variable domain is ETGVTQSPTHLIKTRGQQVTLRCSSQSGHNTVSWYQQALGQGPQFIFQYYREEENGRGNFPPRFSGLQFPNYSSELNVNALELDDSALYLCASSRVVEGTKEYFGPGTRLTVT.

The chain employs TRBV28 and TRBJ1-2; 8 bases align to TRBD1. The CDR3 consists of 13 residues. The germline gives CDR1 MDHEN, CDR2 SYDVKM. V lost 11 bases to trimming and J lost 0 bases; unmatched junction nucleotides: 5. This CDR3 reads CAGQGTTNYGYTF. The DNA for the CDR3 is TGTGCCGGACAGGGTACCACTAACTATGGCTACACCTTC.

V and J are TRBV7-3 and TRBJ1-1; TRBD1 agrees at 10 bases. Germline CDR1 SGHTA, CDR2 FQGTGA. This CDR3 is built from 14 residues. Losses at the gene ends were 5 bases for V and 4 bases for J; bases not matched to a gene: 4. The CDR3 nucleotides are TGTGCCAGCAGCCCTCGACAGGGGGCCACTGAAGCTTTCTTT. This codes for CASSPRQGATEAFF.

The chain has TRBV6-5 and TRBJ1-2, with D maybe TRBD1 (6 bases). Trimming removed 11 bases at V and 6 bases at J, with 16 bases between. Per the germline V gene, CDR1 is MNHEY and CDR2 is SVGAGI. CDR3 length equals 12 residues. In DNA, the CDR3 is TGTGCCTCCTCGACAGGCGTTGATGGCTACACCTTC. Amino acids: CASSTGVDGYTF.

The rearrangement uses TRBV19 and TRBJ1-5; 9 bases agree with TRBD1. With V trimmed by 3 bases and J by 7 bases, 13 bases remained unmatched. The CDR3 consists of 17 residues. CDR1 and CDR2 (germline): LNHDA, SQIVND (reference sequence). As DNA, the CDR3 is TGTGCCAGTAGTATCGTAAGGGGACAGGGCGGAGAGCAGCCCCAGCATTTT. Its protein is CASSIVRGQGGEQPQHF.

This chain uses TRBV11-3 with TRBJ2-2, with 13 bases aligning to TRBD2. This CDR3 is 16 amino acids long. CDR1 is SGHNT and CDR2 is YENEEA in the germline V gene. The J segment lost 6 bases and the V segment lost 4 bases, leaving 5 bases of the junction unmatched. CDR3 nucleotides: TGTGCCAGCAGCTCTCGGACTAGCGGGGGATCCGGGGAGCTGTTTTTT. This sequence encodes CASSSRTSGGSGELFF.

The V and J genes are TRBV6-6 and TRBJ2-5, with 8 bases aligning to TRBD1. CDR3 length equals 15 residues. Germline values: CDR1 MNHNY, CDR2 SVGAGI (reference sequence). Trimming removed 2 bases from V and 5 bases from J; junction bases left unmatched: 7. CDR3 sequence: CASSYRTGSRETQYF. Here the CDR3 DNA reads TGTGCCAGCAGTTACCGGACAGGGTCGAGGGAGACCCAGTACTTC.